The 32 T cell receptor beta chains below all came from one sample that was sequenced in a study of blood T cell repertoires in COVID-19. Data came from immunoSEQ multiplex PCR; TCRdb stores just in-frame clones and leaves some out. The sample lists 25,000 to 35,000 clones; roughly nine tenths were seen once. The source material was peripheral blood. These receptors came from a human donor in a cohort sampled during active COVID-19.

The chain recombines TRBV15 with TRBJ2-1; possible D gene TRBD2, 5 bases. CDR1 and CDR2 from the germline V gene are LNHNV and YYDKDF (reference sequence). CDR3 length equals 14 residues. The V end lost 2 bases, the J end lost 8 bases, and 13 bases lay between the germline ends. The CDR3 nucleotides are TGTGCCACCAGCAGACCCTGGGAGTCCCATGAGCAGTTCTTC. This encodes CATSRPWESHEQFF. Variable domain in full (rest from reference TRBV15 and TRBJ2-1): DAMVIQNPRYQVTQFGKPVTLSCSQTLNHNVMYWYQQKSSQAPKLLFHYYDKDFNNEADTPDNFQSRRPNTSFCFLDIRSPGLGDTAMYLCATSRPWESHEQFFGPGTRLTVL.

A single count supports this clone. The chain couples TRBV5-6 to TRBJ1-3, with no clear D. The CDR3 length is 14 residues. The germline CDR1 and CDR2 sequences are SGHDT and YYEEEE. V lost 2 bases, J lost 1 base, and 7 bases lay in between. DNA for the CDR3: TGTGCCAGCAGCTTACTAGGATCTGGAAACACCATATATTTT. This translates into CASSLLGSGNTIYF. Looking up the rest from reference TRBV5-6 and TRBJ1-3 gives the full variable domain: DAGVTQSPTHLIKTRGQQVTLRCSPKSGHDTVSWYQQALGQGPQFIFQYYEEEERQRGNFPDRFSGHQFPNYSSELNVNALLLGDSALYLCASSLLGSGNTIYFGEGSWLTVV.

The chain is built from TRBV28 and TRBJ1-2; 10 nucleotides line up with TRBD1. This CDR3 is 15 amino acids long. Germline V lookup: CDR1 MDHEN, CDR2 SYDVKM. Trimming cost V 5 bases and J 6 bases; bases outside gene matches: 9. The CDR3 nucleotides read TGTGCCAGCAGTCCTCTTGGGACAGGGGTGCATGGCTACACCTTC. Its translation is CASSPLGTGVHGYTF.

V gene TRBV5-4 combines with J gene TRBJ2-3, with TRBD2 matching over 16 bases. Germline CDR1 SGHNT, CDR2 YYREEE (reference sequence). V was clipped by 5 bases and J by 5 bases; unmatched bases: 5. The CDR3 consists of 16 residues. Written as DNA, the CDR3 is TGTGCCAGCAGTACGGGACTAGCGGGGGGGCAAGATACGCAGTATTTT. Its protein product is CASSTGLAGGQDTQYF. The whole variable domain, filled in from reference TRBV5-4 and TRBJ2-3, reads ETGVTQSPTHLIKTRGQQVTLRCSSQSGHNTVSWYQQALGQGPQFIFQYYREEENGRGNFPPRFSGLQFPNYSSELNVNALELDDSALYLCASSTGLAGGQDTQYFGPGTRLTVL.

The V call is TRBV7-9, the J call TRBJ2-1, with TRBD2 as a possible D gene (6 bases). Trimming took 5 bases from V and 5 from J, leaving 16 bases between them. The CDR3 extends over 15 amino acids. Germline lookup yields CDR1 SEHNR and CDR2 FQNEAQ (reference sequence). DNA for the CDR3: TGTGCCAGCAGCCCCTTTGGGGGGACCAACAATGAGCAGTTCTTC. It translates to CASSPFGGTNNEQFF.

The gene calls are TRBV28 and TRBJ1-4; weak D call: TRBD1 (5 bases). With 6 bases removed from V and 11 bases from J, the gap between germline ends came to 10 bases. CDR3 length: 11 amino acids. The germline gives CDR1 MDHEN, CDR2 SYDVKM. As DNA, the CDR3 is TGTGCCAGCAGCAACCGGGGGAAACTGTTTTTT. Amino acids: CASSNRGKLFF.

The CDR3 sequence is CATSDLQGYGYTF. The CDR3 DNA is TGTGCCACCAGTGATTTACAGGGCTATGGCTACACCTTC. V gene TRBV24-1 combines with J gene TRBJ1-2; D may be TRBD1 (6 bases). Trimming took 1 base from V and 4 from J, leaving 6 bases between them. Germline V lookup: CDR1 KGHDR, CDR2 SFDVKD. The length of the CDR3 is 13 residues.

This clone was found once. This chain links TRBV10-3 with TRBJ1-1; D is perhaps TRBD1 (5 bases). CDR3 length: 14 residues. Deletions cut 3 bases from V and 2 bases from J, with 10 bases between. CDR1 and CDR2 (germline): ENHRY, SYGVKD. DNA for the CDR3: TGTGCCATCAGTGAATGGACACTTAACACTGAAGCTTTCTTT. Residues: CAISEWTLNTEAFF.

The CDR3 nucleotides read TGTGCCAGCAGCTTAGTTTCAACGGGAGGACTTTTAGACGAGCAGTACGTC. Encoded protein: CASSLVSTGGLLDEQYV. The chain uses TRBV7-2 and TRBJ2-7; the match to TRBD2 covers 7 bases. This CDR3 contains 17 residues. The V segment lost 1 base and the J segment 5 bases; nucleotides outside the gene matches: 14. Germline V CDR1 and CDR2: SGHTA, FQGNSA.

The chain joins TRBV18 to TRBJ2-5; D not certain. Trimming cost V 2 bases and J 2 bases, with 6 bases left between them. Germline V lookup: CDR1 KGHSH, CDR2 LQKENI. There are 13 residues in the CDR3. Here the CDR3 DNA reads TGTGCCAGCTCACCATCCAGGCAAGAGACCCAGTACTTC. This translates into CASSPSRQETQYF.

This chain joins TRBV7-6 and TRBJ2-2; tentatively, D is TRBD2 (6 bases). This CDR3 contains 18 residues. V gave up 1 base and J gave up 3 bases, with 18 bases separating them. The V gene's germline CDR1 is SGHVS and CDR2 FNYEAQ. The CDR3 region is CASSLEVVWGEDTGELFF. CDR3 nucleotides: TGTGCCAGCAGCTTAGAAGTAGTTTGGGGGGAAGACACCGGGGAGCTGTTTTTT. The variable domain in full, completed from reference TRBV7-6 and TRBJ2-2, reads GAGVSQSPRYKVTKRGQDVALRCDPISGHVSLYWYRQALGQGPEFLTYFNYEAQQDKSGLPNDRFSAERPEGSISTLTIQRTEQRDSAMYRCASSLEVVWGEDTGELFFGEGSRLTVL.

V and J are TRBV19 and TRBJ2-2, with D possibly TRBD2 on 6 matching bases. The CDR3 spans 20 residues. Germline V gives CDR1 LNHDA, CDR2 SQIVND (reference sequence). V lost 5 bases and J lost 4, with 29 bases in between. DNA for the CDR3: TGTGCCAGTAGTGCGTTTAGACTAGAGGAGGAAAAATCAGGCACCGGGGAGCTGTTTTTT. It codes for CASSAFRLEEEKSGTGELFF.

The J gene is TRBJ1-3, the V gene TRBV13; 9 nucleotides agree with TRBD1. V trimming: 10 bases; J trimming: 1 base; junction bases outside the gene matches: 5. Germline CDR1 and CDR2: PRHDT and FYEKMQ (reference sequence). CDR3 length: 14 residues. CDR3 bases: TGTGCCACCCAACAGGGGGCATCTGGAAACACCATATATTTT. Residues: CATQQGASGNTIYF.

V usage is TRBV10-3 and J usage is TRBJ1-5; D is perhaps TRBD1 (6 bases). Trimming cost V 3 bases and J 1 base, with 13 bases left between them. CDR3 length: 16 amino acids. Germline values: CDR1 ENHRY, CDR2 SYGVKD. CDR3 in DNA: TGTGCCATCAGTGACCTGGGGGCAGGGAGCAATCAGCCCCAGCATTTT. Protein sequence: CAISDLGAGSNQPQHF.

CDR3 protein: CASSLQGVLDTQYF. DNA of the CDR3: TGTGCCAGCAGTTTACAGGGGGTGTTAGATACGCAGTATTTT. The chain carries TRBV6-5 and TRBJ2-3; 8 nucleotides agree with TRBD1. This CDR3 has 14 residues. V lost 4 bases, J lost 5 bases, and 5 bases stayed unmatched. Germline loops: CDR1 MNHEY, CDR2 SVGAGI.

This chain uses TRBV5-8 with TRBJ1-2; TRBD1 matches at 8 bases. The junction had 7 bases not matched to a gene; V was cut back by 3 bases and J by 0 bases. Looked up from germline, CDR1 is SGHTS and CDR2 is YDEGEE. This CDR3 has 16 amino acids. CDR3 amino acids: CASSSADREANYGYTF. The CDR3 DNA sequence: TGTGCCAGCAGCTCGGCGGACAGGGAAGCTAACTATGGCTACACCTTC.

In this sample, this clone turned up once. The gene calls are TRBV10-3 and TRBJ1-1; D not certain. V was clipped by 4 bases and J by 0 bases, with 9 bases between them. The CDR3 length is 14 residues. The germline CDR1 and CDR2 sequences are ENHRY and SYGVKD. Here the CDR3 reads CAISAQVLNTEAFF. Here the CDR3 DNA reads TGTGCCATCAGTGCCCAGGTATTGAACACTGAAGCTTTCTTT.

V and J are TRBV3-1 (or the pseudogene TRBV3-2) and TRBJ1-1; possible D gene TRBD1, 5 bases. The CDR3 is 13 amino acids. Germline CDR1 is LGHDT and CDR2 is YNNKEL (reference sequence). The V end lost 8 bases, the J end lost 11 bases, and 21 bases lay between the germline ends. The CDR3 reads CASGPGTLGGAFF. The CDR3 DNA sequence: TGTGCCAGCGGGCCCGGGACTCTGGGAGGGGCTTTCTTT.

The chain carries TRBV6-6 and TRBJ1-2, with TRBD1 matching 8 bases. The CDR3 consists of 15 residues. V gave up 5 bases and J gave up 8 bases; unmatched junction bases: 13. Germline V gene data show CDR1 as MNHNY and CDR2 as SVGAGI (reference sequence). The DNA of the CDR3 is TGTGCCAGCAGTACCGGACAGGGTTCCCTACTGGGCTACACCTTC. Translating it yields CASSTGQGSLLGYTF.

The V and J genes are TRBV3-1 (or the pseudogene TRBV3-2) and TRBJ2-2; 8 bases map to TRBD1. The CDR3 is 14 residues long. Germline V gives CDR1 LGHDT, CDR2 YNNKEL (reference sequence). Trimming removed 5 bases from V and 5 bases from J; junction bases left unmatched: 4. The CDR3 reads CASSARQGTGELFF. For the CDR3, the DNA is TGTGCCAGCAGCGCCCGACAGGGGACCGGGGAGCTGTTTTTT.

The chain carries TRBV18 and TRBJ1-4; D uncertain. CDR3 length: 14 residues. Trimming pared 2 bases from V and 2 bases from J, leaving 6 bases between. Germline V gene data show CDR1 as KGHSH and CDR2 as LQKENI. CDR3: CASSPGGTNEKLFF. CDR3 nucleotide sequence: TGTGCCAGCTCACCAGGCGGTACTAATGAAAAACTGTTTTTT.

This clone has just a few counts. This sequence joins TRBV28 and TRBJ1-1; possibly TRBD1 for D (6 bases). This CDR3 has 18 amino acids. Looked up from germline, CDR1 is MDHEN and CDR2 is SYDVKM. Trimming stripped 1 base from V and 1 base from J, with 19 bases between. The CDR3 DNA sequence: TGTGCCAGCAGTTTATTCGGACAGAAGAAGTTGGGGAACACTGAAGCTTTCTTT. Translation gives CASSLFGQKKLGNTEAFF.

This clone appeared once. The genes are TRBV4-1 and TRBJ2-2, with a possible D match to TRBD2 (7 bases). This CDR3 has 14 amino acids. The V gene lost 2 bases and the J gene lost 6 bases, with 10 bases spanning the gap. Per the germline V gene, CDR1 is MGHRA and CDR2 is YSYEKL. The DNA for the CDR3 is TGCGCCAGCAGCCAAAGGGGGGGGCCCGGGGAGCTGTTTTTT. Its translation is CASSQRGGPGELFF.

The J gene is TRBJ2-3, the V gene TRBV18, with a weak D call TRBD2 (5 bases). V was trimmed by 6 bases and J by 2 bases, leaving 12 bases between them. The germline V gene encodes CDR1 KGHSH and CDR2 LQKENI. The CDR3 totals 14 residues. The CDR3: CASSFGLATDTQYF. The DNA for the CDR3 is TGTGCCAGCTCCTTCGGACTTGCCACAGATACGCAGTATTTT.

A single count supports this clone. The chain couples TRBV6-5 to TRBJ2-7; D unclear. Trimming removed 0 bases at V and 4 bases at J, with 7 bases between. Germline V gene data show CDR1 as MNHEY and CDR2 as SVGAGI. The CDR3 has 13 residues. The CDR3 here is CASSYSAGYEQYV. The CDR3 DNA sequence: TGTGCCAGCAGTTACTCGGCAGGATACGAGCAGTACGTC.

This clone was seen once. The chain couples TRBV7-8 to TRBJ2-1; D gene uncertain. Per the germline V gene, CDR1 is SGHVS and CDR2 is FQNEAQ. The V gene lost 1 base and the J gene lost 6 bases, with 13 bases spanning the gap. This CDR3 is built from 15 residues. CDR3 in amino acids: CASSLVYVDPNEQFF. The DNA of the CDR3 is TGTGCCAGCAGCTTAGTGTACGTAGATCCCAATGAGCAGTTCTTC.

The sample holds one count of this clone. The genes are TRBV9 and TRBJ2-1, with unresolved D. Trimming took off 0 bases at V and 2 bases at J, with 12 bases between the two ends. Germline CDR1 reads SGDLS; CDR2 reads YYNGEE. The CDR3 covers 16 residues. The CDR3 sequence is CASSVGLVHTYNEQFF. The CDR3 DNA reads as TGTGCCAGCAGCGTAGGACTCGTACACACCTACAATGAGCAGTTCTTC.

The chain links TRBV19 to TRBJ1-2; 8 nucleotides agree with TRBD1. The germline V gene encodes CDR1 LNHDA and CDR2 SQIVND (reference sequence). J gave up 7 bases and V 6 bases, and 7 bases lay outside the gene matches. There are 13 residues in the CDR3. The DNA for the CDR3 is TGTGCCAGTAGCCCCGGGACAGGCCTTGGCTACACCTTC. Encoded protein: CASSPGTGLGYTF.

The CDR3 nucleotides are TGTGCCAGTAGTAAAATTGCCCGGGGGGTCAGCAATCAGCCCCAGCATTTT. Protein sequence: CASSKIARGVSNQPQHF. The chain has TRBV19 and TRBJ1-5; D is possibly TRBD1 (5 bases). V was trimmed by 4 bases and J by 1 base, leaving 17 bases between them. The germline V gene has CDR1 LNHDA and CDR2 SQIVND (reference sequence). CDR3 length: 17 residues. Together with reference TRBV19 and TRBJ1-5, the CDR3 gives the full variable domain: DGGITQSPKYLFRKEGQNVTLSCEQNLNHDAMYWYRQDPGQGLRLIYYSQIVNDFQKGDIAEGYSVSREKKESFPLTVTSAQKNPTAFYLCASSKIARGVSNQPQHFGDGTRLSIL.

The J gene is TRBJ1-2, the V gene TRBV5-6, with D unresolved. This CDR3 region has 12 residues. Germline CDR1 reads SGHDT; CDR2 reads YYEEEE. V was pared by 5 bases and J by 7 bases, with 12 bases between. CDR3 in amino acids: CASSIPPGGYTF. In nucleotides, the CDR3 is TGTGCCAGCAGTATCCCTCCCGGTGGCTACACCTTC.

The V and J genes are TRBV6-4 and TRBJ1-1; unclear D gene. V gave up 0 bases and J gave up 1 base, with 6 bases separating them. CDR1 and CDR2 (germline): MRHNA, SNTAGT. The CDR3 is 14 amino acids. The CDR3 coding sequence is TGTGCCAGCAGTGACTCGTATAGGAACACTGAAGCTTTCTTT. Its translation is CASSDSYRNTEAFF.

The rearrangement uses TRBV18 and TRBJ1-2, with 10 bases matching TRBD1. Germline-derived CDR1 and CDR2 are KGHSH and LQKENI. The CDR3 has 13 amino acids. V shed 5 bases and J 8 bases; nucleotides not matched to a gene: 5. CDR3 amino acids: CASSTGTGEGYTF. CDR3 sequence (DNA): TGTGCCAGCTCAACCGGGACAGGGGAAGGCTACACCTTC.